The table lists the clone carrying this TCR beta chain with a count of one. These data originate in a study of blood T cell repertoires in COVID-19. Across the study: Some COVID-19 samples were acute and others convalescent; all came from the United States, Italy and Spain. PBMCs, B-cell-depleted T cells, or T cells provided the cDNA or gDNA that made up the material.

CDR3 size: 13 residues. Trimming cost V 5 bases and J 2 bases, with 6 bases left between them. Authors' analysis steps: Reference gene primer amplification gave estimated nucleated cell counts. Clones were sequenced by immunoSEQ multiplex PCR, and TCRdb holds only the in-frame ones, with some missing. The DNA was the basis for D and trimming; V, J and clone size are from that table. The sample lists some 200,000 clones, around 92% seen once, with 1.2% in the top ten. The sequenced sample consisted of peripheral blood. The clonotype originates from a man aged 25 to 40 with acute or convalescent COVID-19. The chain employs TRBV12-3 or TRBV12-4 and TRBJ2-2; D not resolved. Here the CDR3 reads CASSLSNTGELFF. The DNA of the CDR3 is TGTGCCAGCAGTCTTTCCAACACCGGGGAGCTGTTTTTT.